This T cell receptor beta chain was recorded in a study of early T cells in non-severe SARS-CoV-2 infection. On the study more broadly: Chains stayed unpaired after sequencing of bulk RNA from unsorted whole blood. Overall study findings and caveats: In VDJdb matching, anti-spike CD8 responses were favored while private and CD4 specificities went missing.

This clonotype was picked up many times. Its matching antigen is unknown. Individual cDNA molecules were tagged with unique molecular identifiers. Each CDR3 protein gets one entry after TCRdb re-called the 5' RACE reads with MiXCR. Of 25,000 to 35,000 distinct CDR3 sequences listed, over 2.5% were seen once; the top ten hold 0.55% to 0.9%. This CDR3 contains 15 residues. Sequencing was performed on whole blood. The chain joins TRBV21-1 to TRBJ2-3; TRBD1 is the table's D call and was not checked against the DNA. TRBV21-1 is noted as a pseudogene. This clonotype originated in an adult who was a healthcare worker with PCR-confirmed SARS-CoV-2 infection or an uninfected control (not recorded which). The CDR3 nucleotides are TGTGCCAGCAGCAAAGCGGACAGGGTAACAGATACGCAGTATTTT. Protein sequence: CASSKADRVTDTQYF.